Reported below is one T cell receptor (beta chain). Its antigen is unknown. It was after approximately 11 days of culture that CD4+ T cells were isolated. Sequencing used immunoSEQ multiplex PCR; TCRdb keeps in-frame clones, though not all of them. The sample has under 50,000 clones; 50% to 70% are singletons. The record originates from a study of vaccination effects on CD4 cells after COVID-19. The sample was CD4+ T cells from PBMCs cultured without peptide, taken before COVID-19 vaccination. This clonotype originated in a human donor who received a COVID-19 vaccine.

The CDR3 DNA follows: TGTGCCAGCAGCCAAGGACGGATTAATCAGCCCCAGCATTTT. This encodes CASSQGRINQPQHF. This rearrangement joins TRBV3-1 (or the pseudogene TRBV3-2) to TRBJ1-5; D is unresolved. The CDR3 length is 14 residues. The germline gives CDR1 LGHDT, CDR2 YNNKEL (reference sequence). Trimming shortened V by 1 base and J by 4 bases, and 8 bases separated the two germline ends.